This passage covers 23 T cell receptor beta chains from one sample sequenced in a study of PD-1 blockade in classical Hodgkin lymphoma (dated by TCRdb to about 2020). Library construction relied on the immunoSEQ multiplex PCR assay. Imported from immuneACCESS, the table was reduced by TCRdb to in-frame sequences with V and J called. These copies leave out some clones; in studies compared against another copy, an unresolved V gene accounts for under half, and the cause of the remainder is not known. The sample table shows 15,000 to 20,000 clones, and roughly 80% are seen once. The ten largest make up 20% to 25% of the sample. The time point label for this specimen denotes: cycle 1 day 1 (C1D1), immediately before nivolumab initiation. Every trial patient had relapsed after autologous stem cell transplantation, and cohorts A, B and C differed in prior brentuximab vedotin exposure. Sequencing used peripheral blood mononuclear cells (PBMCs), obtained at baseline. Every receptor here comes from a human donor with classical Hodgkin lymphoma.

The V gene is TRBV6-1, the J gene TRBJ2-3, with D possibly being TRBD1 (5 bases). From germline, CDR1 is MNHNS and CDR2 SASEGT. The CDR3 is made up of 13 amino acids. Trimming removed 7 bases at V and 2 bases at J, with 10 bases between. In DNA, the CDR3 is TGTGCCAGCACTCTACAGGACACAGATACGCAGTATTTT. It encodes CASTLQDTDTQYF.

For this clone: Other DNA sequences from this sample encode an identical CDR3 as well. The CDR3 spells CAWSVLAENSPLHF. The CDR3 coding sequence is TGTGCCTGGAGTGTACTGGCGGAAAATTCACCCCTCCACTTT. The chain is built from TRBV30 and TRBJ1-6, with D unresolved. The ends were cut back, 0 bases at V and 7 bases at J, with 10 bases in the middle. CDR3 length: 14 amino acids. Germline V gives CDR1 GTSNPN, CDR2 SVGIG (reference sequence).

The chain is built from TRBV9 and TRBJ1-2; D might be TRBD1 (5 bases). CDR1 and CDR2 from the germline V gene are SGDLS and YYNGEE. The CDR3 consists of 13 residues. V lost 0 bases and J 5 bases, leaving 8 bases between the germline ends. DNA of the CDR3: TGTGCCAGCAGCGTAGATGCAGGGTATGGCTACACCTTC. Its translation: CASSVDAGYGYTF. The variable domain in full, with the rest retrieved from reference TRBV9 and TRBJ1-2, is DSGVTQTPKHLITATGQRVTLRCSPRSGDLSVYWYQQSLDQGLQFLIQYYNGEERAKGNILERFSAQQFPDLHSELNLSSLELGDSALYFCASSVDAGYGYTFGSGTRLTVV.

V gene TRBV5-4 combines with J gene TRBJ2-3, with 8 bases matching TRBD2. Germline loops: CDR1 SGHNT, CDR2 YYREEE (reference sequence). The CDR3 sequence is 17 residues long. V lost 0 bases and J lost 1; bases outside the gene matches: 7. The CDR3 is CASSLDLGGVGTDTQYF. Written as DNA, the CDR3 is TGTGCCAGCAGCTTGGACCTCGGGGGGGTGGGCACAGATACGCAGTATTTT.

V usage is TRBV5-1 and J usage is TRBJ1-5; D is ambiguous. CDR3 size: 15 residues. CDR1 and CDR2 (germline): SGHRS, YFSETQ. V gave up 5 bases and J gave up 0 bases, with 12 bases separating them. Here the CDR3 DNA reads TGCGCCAGCAGTTCTGACGGTAATAGCAATCAGCCCCAGCATTTT. Its protein product is CASSSDGNSNQPQHF. The full variable domain, its missing parts supplied by reference TRBV5-1 and TRBJ1-5, is KAGVTQTPRYLIKTRGQQVTLSCSPISGHRSVSWYQQTPGQGLQFLFEYFSETQRNKGNFPGRFSGRQFSNSRSEMNVSTLELGDSALYLCASSSDGNSNQPQHFGDGTRLSIL.

The chain has TRBV6-1 and TRBJ1-3, with TRBD1 as a possible D gene (6 bases). V was trimmed by 3 bases and J by 4 bases, leaving 16 bases between them. The CDR3 is made up of 16 amino acids. Germline CDR1 MNHNS, CDR2 SASEGT. The DNA of the CDR3 is TGTGCCAGCAGTGAGTTTGGGGGGGGCGTCGGAAACACCATATATTTT. Encoded protein: CASSEFGGGVGNTIYF.

The CDR3 here is CASSLGGRDNYGYTF. The CDR3 nucleotides are TGTGCCAGCAGCTTGGGGGGACGGGATAACTATGGCTACACCTTC. The chain couples TRBV5-4 to TRBJ1-2; D may be TRBD1 (5 bases). Germline loops: CDR1 SGHNT, CDR2 YYREEE (reference sequence). V lost 0 bases, J lost 1 base, and 10 bases lay in between. There are 15 residues in the CDR3.

The chain joins TRBV18 to TRBJ1-3; D is uncertain. The CDR3 runs to 15 residues. Germline V lookup: CDR1 KGHSH, CDR2 LQKENI. Trimming removed 5 bases from V and 0 bases from J, with 11 bases in between. CDR3 residues: CASSSKVSSGNTIYF. For the CDR3, the DNA is TGTGCCAGCTCAAGCAAAGTGTCCTCTGGAAACACCATATATTTT.

The chain joins TRBV7-3 to TRBJ2-1, with 9 bases that match TRBD1. V was clipped by 6 bases and J by 1 base; unmatched bases: 22. Germline lookup yields CDR1 SGHTA and CDR2 FQGTGA. This CDR3 is built from 21 residues. The CDR3 loop is CASSLSAGTGSLLSSYNEQFF. CDR3 sequence (DNA): TGTGCCAGCAGTCTAAGCGCCGGGACAGGGAGCCTCCTGAGTTCCTACAATGAGCAGTTCTTC. Full variable domain (missing parts from reference TRBV7-3 and TRBJ2-1): GAGVSQTPSNKVTEKGKYVELRCDPISGHTALYWYRQSLGQGPEFLIYFQGTGAADDSGLPNDRFFAVRPEGSVSTLKIQRTERGDSAVYLCASSLSAGTGSLLSSYNEQFFGPGTRLTVL.

The gene calls are TRBV28 and TRBJ2-7; 9 nucleotides match TRBD1. CDR1 is MDHEN, CDR2 SYDVKM, per germline. CDR3 size: 13 residues. V was clipped by 8 bases and J by 2 bases; unmatched bases: 4. The CDR3 DNA reads TGTGCCAGCTACGGGACAGGGACCTACGAGCAGTACTTC. It is translated as CASYGTGTYEQYF.

This chain connects TRBV6-5 to TRBJ2-2; no reliable D call. Germline loops: CDR1 MNHEY, CDR2 SVGAGI. V was shortened by 5 bases and J by 4 bases, with 5 bases between the two germline ends. This CDR3 contains 12 residues. CDR3: CASSQSTGELFF. CDR3 DNA: TGTGCCAGCAGTCAGAGCACCGGGGAGCTGTTTTTT.

This chain uses TRBV19 with TRBJ2-7; D is undetermined. V was pared by 5 bases and J by 6 bases, with 17 bases between. This CDR3 is built from 14 residues. The germline CDR1 and CDR2 sequences are LNHDA and SQIVND (reference sequence). The CDR3 loop reads CASSFATSSLEQYF. The CDR3 bases are TGTGCCAGTAGTTTCGCCACGTCTTCTCTCGAGCAGTACTTC. The variable domain in full, with the rest retrieved from reference TRBV19 and TRBJ2-7, is DGGITQSPKYLFRKEGQNVTLSCEQNLNHDAMYWYRQDPGQGLRLIYYSQIVNDFQKGDIAEGYSVSREKKESFPLTVTSAQKNPTAFYLCASSFATSSLEQYFGPGTRLTVT.

The chain has TRBV4-1 and TRBJ1-2; 8 nucleotides align to TRBD1. Trimming took 2 bases from V and 6 from J; bases not matched to a gene: 5. The CDR3 spans 14 residues. Germline-derived CDR1 and CDR2 are MGHRA and YSYEKL. The CDR3, as DNA: TGCGCCAGCAGCCAACCGGGGACAGGACATGGCTACACCTTC. This codes for CASSQPGTGHGYTF.

J is TRBJ2-3 and V is TRBV4-2; 11 bases are shared with TRBD2. Per the germline V gene, CDR1 is LGHNA and CDR2 is YNFKEQ. V trimming: 3 bases; J trimming: 6 bases; junction bases outside the gene matches: 8. The CDR3 is 16 residues long. The CDR3 DNA is TGTGCCAGCAGCCACCTTCTAGCGGGAGGTATGGATACGCAGTATTTT. Encoded protein: CASSHLLAGGMDTQYF.

The sample holds one count of this clone. V is TRBV6-6 and J is TRBJ1-5; D is uncertain. This CDR3 region has 14 residues. V was shortened by 10 bases and J by 2 bases, with 15 bases between the two germline ends. Germline V gene data show CDR1 as MNHNY and CDR2 as SVGAGI (reference sequence). CDR3 DNA: TGTGCCACTACGCCGGCCGGGGGCAATCAGCCCCAGCATTTT. Translation gives CATTPAGGNQPQHF.

V usage is TRBV7-2 and J usage is TRBJ2-1; 9 nucleotides match TRBD2. Germline-derived CDR1 and CDR2 are SGHTA and FQGNSA. V was pared by 4 bases and J by 14 bases, with 6 bases of the junction left unmatched. This CDR3 is built from 12 residues. The CDR3 DNA sequence: TGTGCCAGCAGCTCTATTAGCGGGGGTGAGTTCTTC. Its protein product is CASSSISGGEFF.

This clone was recorded only once. This chain links TRBV30 with TRBJ1-2; 7 bases are shared with TRBD1. Germline-derived CDR1 and CDR2 are GTSNPN and SVGIG (reference sequence). V dropped 2 bases and J dropped 0; count of bases not matched to a gene: 9. This CDR3 has 16 residues. CDR3 region: CAWSSPGQRTNYGYTF. DNA of the CDR3: TGTGCCTGGAGTTCGCCGGGACAGAGAACTAACTATGGCTACACCTTC.

The CDR3 protein is CASRRPGNTREQYF. CDR3 nucleotide sequence: TGTGCCAGCAGACGGCCCGGCAACACGCGGGAGCAGTACTTC. This chain uses TRBV6-6 with TRBJ2-7; D remains unclear. The CDR3 runs 14 residues. Germline CDR1 reads MNHNY; CDR2 reads SVGAGI (reference sequence). V lost 6 bases and J 7 bases, leaving 19 bases between the germline ends.

The V call is TRBV6-5, the J call TRBJ1-3; D remains unclear. The germline CDR1 and CDR2 sequences are MNHEY and SVGAGI. This CDR3 has 15 amino acids. With 6 bases removed from V and 0 bases from J, the gap between germline ends came to 12 bases. CDR3 in DNA: TGTGCCAGCAGCCGGGAGCCAATCTCTGGAAACACCATATATTTT. This codes for CASSREPISGNTIYF.

By share, this clone ranks as medium-sized. CDR3 sequence reads: CASRDRYYEQYF. The DNA of the CDR3 is TGTGCCAGCCGGGACAGATATTACGAGCAGTACTTC. The chain joins TRBV7-9 to TRBJ2-7; 7 nucleotides agree with TRBD1. Germline values: CDR1 SEHNR, CDR2 FQNEAQ (reference sequence). The CDR3 loop spans 12 amino acids. J lost 4 bases, V lost 8 bases, and 5 bases had no gene match.

The chain uses TRBV15 and TRBJ2-7, with 8 bases aligning to TRBD1. This CDR3 has 13 residues. From germline, CDR1 is LNHNV and CDR2 YYDKDF (reference sequence). With V trimmed by 6 bases and J by 0 bases, 1 base remained unmatched. This CDR3 reads CATRTGASYEQYF. The CDR3 nucleotides are TGTGCCACCAGGACAGGGGCCTCCTACGAGCAGTACTTC.

The chain links TRBV18 to TRBJ1-1; tentative D call: TRBD1 (6 bases). CDR1 is KGHSH, CDR2 LQKENI, per germline. Trimming removed 0 bases at V and 1 base at J, with 9 bases between. CDR3 length equals 15 residues. DNA of the CDR3: TGTGCCAGCTCACCACCGGGGGGACAGAACACTGAAGCTTTCTTT. It encodes CASSPPGGQNTEAFF. The full variable domain, with the rest looked up from reference TRBV18 and TRBJ1-1, is NAGVMQNPRHLVRRRGQEARLRCSPMKGHSHVYWYRQLPEEGLKFMVYLQKENIIDESGMPKERFSAEFPKEGPSILRIQQVVRGDSAAYFCASSPPGGQNTEAFFGQGTRLTVV.

The chain recombines TRBV6-1 with TRBJ1-4; D uncertain. CDR3 length equals 14 residues. From germline, CDR1 is MNHNS and CDR2 SASEGT. Trimming pared 1 base from V and 4 bases from J, leaving 7 bases between. The CDR3 nucleotides read TGTGCCAGCAGTGAAGGCGGAGTTAATGAAAAACTGTTTTTT. Encoded protein: CASSEGGVNEKLFF.